This T cell receptor (beta chain) was profiled in a study of shared clonotypes between healthy human individuals. As regards this clone: Germline is not matched at one junction end, which may reflect a read error.

Generated by immunoSEQ multiplex PCR, the TCRdb table keeps only in-frame clones and is missing some. The table shows roughly 2 million clones, with roughly 95% occurring only once. Germline lookup yields CDR1 SGHTA and CDR2 FQGNSA. The CDR3 is made up of 13 amino acids. The source of this sequence is a man younger than 35 in good health. J is TRBJ1-1 and V is TRBV7-2; D might be TRBD1 (5 bases). The sequenced sample consisted of naive CD4+ T cells sorted from blood. Subset: CD45RA+ positively selected. The CDR3 sequence is CASSLDVRPGCIF. The CDR3 DNA is TGTGCCAGCAGCTTAGACGTTCGCCCAGGGTGTATCTTT.